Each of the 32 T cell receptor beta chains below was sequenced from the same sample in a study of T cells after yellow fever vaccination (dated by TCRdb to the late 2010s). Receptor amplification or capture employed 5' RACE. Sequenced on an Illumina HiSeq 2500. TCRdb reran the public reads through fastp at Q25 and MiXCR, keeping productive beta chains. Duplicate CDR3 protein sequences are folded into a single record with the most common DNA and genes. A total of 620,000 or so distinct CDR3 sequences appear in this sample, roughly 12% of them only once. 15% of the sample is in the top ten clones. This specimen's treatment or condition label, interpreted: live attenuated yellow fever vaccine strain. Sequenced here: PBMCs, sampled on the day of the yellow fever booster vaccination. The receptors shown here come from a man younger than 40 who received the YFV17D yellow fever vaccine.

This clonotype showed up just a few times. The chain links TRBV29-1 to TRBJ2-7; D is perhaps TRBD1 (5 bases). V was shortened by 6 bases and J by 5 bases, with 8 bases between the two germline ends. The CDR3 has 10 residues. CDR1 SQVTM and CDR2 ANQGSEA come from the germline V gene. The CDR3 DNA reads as TGCAGCGTACAGGAAGACGAGCAGTACTTC. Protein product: CSVQEDEQYF.

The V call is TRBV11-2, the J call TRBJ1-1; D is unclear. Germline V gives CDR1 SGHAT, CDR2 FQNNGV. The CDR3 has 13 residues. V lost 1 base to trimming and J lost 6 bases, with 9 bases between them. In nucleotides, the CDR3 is TGTGCCAGCAGCTTAGGTCCGATGGCTGAAGCTTTCTTT. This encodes CASSLGPMAEAFF.

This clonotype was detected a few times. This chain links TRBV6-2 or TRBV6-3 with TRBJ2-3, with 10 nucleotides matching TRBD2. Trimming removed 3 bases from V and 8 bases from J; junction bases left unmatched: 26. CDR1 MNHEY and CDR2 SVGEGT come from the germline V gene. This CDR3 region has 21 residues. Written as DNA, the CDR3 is TGTGCCAGCAGTTATATGGAGGACAGGGCTCCGGGAGTAGCGGGAGGAGGTACGCAGTATTTT. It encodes CASSYMEDRAPGVAGGGTQYF.

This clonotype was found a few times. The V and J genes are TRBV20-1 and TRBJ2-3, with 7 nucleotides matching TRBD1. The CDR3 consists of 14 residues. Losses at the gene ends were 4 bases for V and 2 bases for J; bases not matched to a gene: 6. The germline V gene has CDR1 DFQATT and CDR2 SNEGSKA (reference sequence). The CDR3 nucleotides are TGCAGTGCTACTACCGGGACAGCCACAGATACGCAGTATTTT. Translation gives CSATTGTATDTQYF.

The CDR3 sequence is CSAIRDRGNTGELFF. The CDR3 coding sequence is TGCAGTGCTATCCGGGACAGGGGAAACACCGGGGAGCTGTTTTTT. The chain is built from TRBV20-1 and TRBJ2-2, with 10 bases lining up with TRBD1. This CDR3 is built from 15 residues. Losses at the gene ends were 4 bases for V and 2 bases for J; bases not matched to a gene: 4. Germline V lookup: CDR1 DFQATT, CDR2 SNEGSKA (reference sequence).

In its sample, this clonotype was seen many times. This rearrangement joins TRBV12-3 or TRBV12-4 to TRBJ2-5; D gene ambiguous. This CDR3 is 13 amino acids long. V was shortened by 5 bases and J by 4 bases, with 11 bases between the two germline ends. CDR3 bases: TGTGCCAGCAGTGTTGCTAGAACAGAGACCCAGTACTTC. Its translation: CASSVARTETQYF.

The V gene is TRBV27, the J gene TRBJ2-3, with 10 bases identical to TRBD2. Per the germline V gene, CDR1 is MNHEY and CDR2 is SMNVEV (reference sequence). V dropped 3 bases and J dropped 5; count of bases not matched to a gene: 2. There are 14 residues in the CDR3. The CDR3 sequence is CASSFGLAVDTQYF. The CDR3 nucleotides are TGTGCCAGCAGTTTCGGACTAGCGGTAGATACGCAGTATTTT.

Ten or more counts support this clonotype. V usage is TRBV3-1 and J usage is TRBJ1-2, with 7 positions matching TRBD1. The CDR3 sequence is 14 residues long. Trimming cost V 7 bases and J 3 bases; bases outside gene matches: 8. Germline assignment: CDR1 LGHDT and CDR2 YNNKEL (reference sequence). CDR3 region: CASTIRQGDYGYTF. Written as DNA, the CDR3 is TGTGCCAGCACTATTCGACAGGGTGACTATGGCTACACCTTC.

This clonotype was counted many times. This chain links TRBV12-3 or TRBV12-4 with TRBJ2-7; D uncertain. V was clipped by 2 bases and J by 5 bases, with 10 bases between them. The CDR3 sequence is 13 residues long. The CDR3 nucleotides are TGTGCCAGCAGTTTACCACCCCGAAACGAGCAGTACTTC. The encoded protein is CASSLPPRNEQYF.

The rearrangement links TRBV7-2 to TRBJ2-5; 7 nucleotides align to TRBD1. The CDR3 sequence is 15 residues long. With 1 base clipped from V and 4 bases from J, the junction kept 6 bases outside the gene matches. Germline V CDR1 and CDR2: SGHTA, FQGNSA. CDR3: CASSLGHRGGETQYF. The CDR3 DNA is TGTGCCAGCAGCTTAGGTCACAGGGGTGGAGAGACCCAGTACTTC.

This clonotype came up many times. CDR3 bases: TGCAGTGCCCGAGGGTTCGGGGGGCGGGAGACCCAGTACTTC. Translating it yields CSARGFGGRETQYF. The V gene is TRBV20-1, the J gene TRBJ2-5; D is perhaps TRBD2 (7 bases). V lost 6 bases to trimming and J lost 5 bases, with 19 bases between them. This CDR3 has 14 residues. CDR1 DFQATT and CDR2 SNEGSKA come from the germline V gene (reference sequence).

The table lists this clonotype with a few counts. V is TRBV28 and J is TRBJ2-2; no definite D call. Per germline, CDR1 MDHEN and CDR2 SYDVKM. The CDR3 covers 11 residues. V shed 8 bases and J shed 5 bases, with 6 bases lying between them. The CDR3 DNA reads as TGTGCCAGCGTCACTACCGGGGAGCTGTTTTTT. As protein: CASVTTGELFF.

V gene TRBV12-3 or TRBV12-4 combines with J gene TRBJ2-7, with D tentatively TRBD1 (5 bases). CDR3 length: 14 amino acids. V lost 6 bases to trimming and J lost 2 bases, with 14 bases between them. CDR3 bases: TGTGCCAGCAGCCCCGACAGCTTAGCCTACGAGCAGTACTTC. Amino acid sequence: CASSPDSLAYEQYF.

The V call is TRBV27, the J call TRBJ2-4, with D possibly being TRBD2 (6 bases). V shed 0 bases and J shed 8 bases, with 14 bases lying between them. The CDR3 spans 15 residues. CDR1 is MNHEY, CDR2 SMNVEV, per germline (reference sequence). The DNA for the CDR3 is TGTGCCAGCAGTTTATCGTTGGCGGGACGAGACATTCAGTACTTC. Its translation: CASSLSLAGRDIQYF.

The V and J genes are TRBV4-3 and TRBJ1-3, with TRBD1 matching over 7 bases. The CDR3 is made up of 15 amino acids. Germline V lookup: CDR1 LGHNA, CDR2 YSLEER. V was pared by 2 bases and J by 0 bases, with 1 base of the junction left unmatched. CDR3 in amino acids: CASSQTGVSGNTIYF. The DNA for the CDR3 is TGCGCCAGCAGCCAAACAGGGGTCTCTGGAAACACCATATATTTT.

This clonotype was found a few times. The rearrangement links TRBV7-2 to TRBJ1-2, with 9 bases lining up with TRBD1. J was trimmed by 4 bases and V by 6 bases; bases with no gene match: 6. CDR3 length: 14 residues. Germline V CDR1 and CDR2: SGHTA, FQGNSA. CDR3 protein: CASRRTGESYGYTF. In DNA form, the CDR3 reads TGTGCCAGCAGGCGGACAGGGGAGAGCTATGGCTACACCTTC.

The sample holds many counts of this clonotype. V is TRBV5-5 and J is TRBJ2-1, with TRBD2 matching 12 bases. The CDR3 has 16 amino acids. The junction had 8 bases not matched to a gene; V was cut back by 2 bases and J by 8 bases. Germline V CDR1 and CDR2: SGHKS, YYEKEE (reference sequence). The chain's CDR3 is CASSLVTSGSKDEQFF. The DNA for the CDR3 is TGTGCCAGCAGCTTAGTGACTAGCGGGAGTAAAGATGAGCAGTTCTTC.

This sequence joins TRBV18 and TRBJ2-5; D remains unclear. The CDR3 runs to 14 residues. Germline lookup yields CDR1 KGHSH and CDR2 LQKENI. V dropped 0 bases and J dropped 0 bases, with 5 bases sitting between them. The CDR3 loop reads CASSPPGYQETQYF. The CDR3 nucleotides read TGTGCCAGCTCACCACCGGGGTACCAAGAGACCCAGTACTTC. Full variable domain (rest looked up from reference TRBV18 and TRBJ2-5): NAGVMQNPRHLVRRRGQEARLRCSPMKGHSHVYWYRQLPEEGLKFMVYLQKENIIDESGMPKERFSAEFPKEGPSILRIQQVVRGDSAAYFCASSPPGYQETQYFGPGTRLLVL.

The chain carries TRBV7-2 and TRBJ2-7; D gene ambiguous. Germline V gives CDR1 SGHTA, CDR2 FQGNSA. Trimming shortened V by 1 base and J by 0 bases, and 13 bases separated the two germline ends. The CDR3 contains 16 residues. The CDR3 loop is CASSLGPDRISYEQYF. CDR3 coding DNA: TGTGCCAGCAGCTTAGGCCCGGACCGAATCTCCTACGAGCAGTACTTC.

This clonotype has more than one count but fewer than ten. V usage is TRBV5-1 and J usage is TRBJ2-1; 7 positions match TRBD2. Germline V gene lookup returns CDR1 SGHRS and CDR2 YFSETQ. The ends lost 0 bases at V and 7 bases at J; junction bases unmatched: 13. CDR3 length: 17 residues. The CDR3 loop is CASSLDWWAGAANEQFF. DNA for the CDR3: TGCGCCAGCAGCTTGGATTGGTGGGCGGGAGCGGCGAATGAGCAGTTCTTC.

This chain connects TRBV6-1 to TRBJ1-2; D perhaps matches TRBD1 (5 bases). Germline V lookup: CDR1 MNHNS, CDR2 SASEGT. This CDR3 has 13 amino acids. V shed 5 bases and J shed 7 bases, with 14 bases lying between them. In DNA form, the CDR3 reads TGTGCCAGCAGTCCCACGGGAGGGACTGGCTACACCTTC. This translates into CASSPTGGTGYTF.

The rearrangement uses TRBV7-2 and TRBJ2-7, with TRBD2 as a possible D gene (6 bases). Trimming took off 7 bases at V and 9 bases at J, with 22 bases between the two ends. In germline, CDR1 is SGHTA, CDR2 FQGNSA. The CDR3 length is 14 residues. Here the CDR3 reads CASNLRAGPQAQYF. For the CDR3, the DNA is TGTGCCAGCAACCTCCGGGCGGGACCTCAAGCGCAGTACTTC.

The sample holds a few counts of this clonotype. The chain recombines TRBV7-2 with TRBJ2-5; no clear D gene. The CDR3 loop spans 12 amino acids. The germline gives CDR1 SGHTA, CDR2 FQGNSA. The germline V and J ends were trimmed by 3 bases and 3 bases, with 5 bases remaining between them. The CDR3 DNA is TGTGCCAGCAGCTTTCACAAAGAGACCCAGTACTTC. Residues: CASSFHKETQYF.

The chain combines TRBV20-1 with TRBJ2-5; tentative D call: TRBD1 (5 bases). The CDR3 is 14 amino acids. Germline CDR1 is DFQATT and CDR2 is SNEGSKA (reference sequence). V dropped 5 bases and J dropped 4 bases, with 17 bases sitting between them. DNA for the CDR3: TGCAGTGCTGCTGGGGCCCCCCCCACAGAGACCCAGTACTTC. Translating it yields CSAAGAPPTETQYF.

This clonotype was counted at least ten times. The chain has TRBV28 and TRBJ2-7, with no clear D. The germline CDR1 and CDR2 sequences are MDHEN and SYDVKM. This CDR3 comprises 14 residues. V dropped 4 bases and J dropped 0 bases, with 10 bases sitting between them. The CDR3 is CASSYPVNSYEQYF. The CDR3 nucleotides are TGTGCCAGCAGTTACCCGGTCAACTCCTACGAGCAGTACTTC.

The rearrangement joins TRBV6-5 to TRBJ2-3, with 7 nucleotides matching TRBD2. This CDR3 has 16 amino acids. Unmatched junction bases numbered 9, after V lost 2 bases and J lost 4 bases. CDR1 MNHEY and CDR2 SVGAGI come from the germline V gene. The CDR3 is CASSYLPTREADTQYF. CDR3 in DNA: TGTGCCAGCAGTTACCTTCCGACCCGGGAGGCAGATACGCAGTATTTT.

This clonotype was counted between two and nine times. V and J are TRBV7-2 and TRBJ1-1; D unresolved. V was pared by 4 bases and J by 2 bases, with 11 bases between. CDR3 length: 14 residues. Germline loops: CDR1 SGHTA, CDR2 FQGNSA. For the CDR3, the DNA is TGTGCCAGCAGCTGGCGACGGGGTAACACTGAAGCTTTCTTT. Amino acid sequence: CASSWRRGNTEAFF. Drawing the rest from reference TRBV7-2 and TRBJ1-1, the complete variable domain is GAGVSQSPSNKVTEKGKDVELRCDPISGHTALYWYRQSLGQGLEFLIYFQGNSAPDKSGLPSDRFSAERTGGSVSTLTIQRTQQEDSAVYLCASSWRRGNTEAFFGQGTRLTVV.

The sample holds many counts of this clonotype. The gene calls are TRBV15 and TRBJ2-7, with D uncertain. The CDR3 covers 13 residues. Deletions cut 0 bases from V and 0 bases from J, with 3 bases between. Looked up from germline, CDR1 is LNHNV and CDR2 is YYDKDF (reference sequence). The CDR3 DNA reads TGTGCCACCAGCAGAGACAGCTCCTACGAGCAGTACTTC. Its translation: CATSRDSSYEQYF.

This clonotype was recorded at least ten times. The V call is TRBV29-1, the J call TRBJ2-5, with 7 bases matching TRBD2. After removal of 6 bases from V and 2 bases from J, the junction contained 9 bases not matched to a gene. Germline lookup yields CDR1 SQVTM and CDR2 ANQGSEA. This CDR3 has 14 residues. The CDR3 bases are TGCAGCGTAGCCACCGGGACTATTCAAGAGACCCAGTACTTC. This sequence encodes CSVATGTIQETQYF.

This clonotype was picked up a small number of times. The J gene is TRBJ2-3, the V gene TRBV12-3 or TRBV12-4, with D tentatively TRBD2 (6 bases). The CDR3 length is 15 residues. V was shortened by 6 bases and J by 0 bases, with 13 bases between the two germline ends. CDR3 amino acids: CASSRTSPSTDTQYF. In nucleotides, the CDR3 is TGTGCCAGCAGCCGCACTAGCCCTAGCACAGATACGCAGTATTTT.

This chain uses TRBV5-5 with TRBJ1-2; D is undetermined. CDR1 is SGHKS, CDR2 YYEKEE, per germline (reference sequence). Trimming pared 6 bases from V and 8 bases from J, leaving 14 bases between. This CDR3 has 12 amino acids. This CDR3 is CASKVGVGGYTF. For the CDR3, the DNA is TGTGCCAGCAAGGTCGGGGTAGGCGGCTACACCTTC.

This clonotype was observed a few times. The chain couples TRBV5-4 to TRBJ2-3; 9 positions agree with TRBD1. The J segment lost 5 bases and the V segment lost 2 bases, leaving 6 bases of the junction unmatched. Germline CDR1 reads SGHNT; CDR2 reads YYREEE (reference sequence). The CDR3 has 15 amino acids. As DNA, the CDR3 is TGTGCCAGCAGCTTACAGACAGGGGGGATAGATACGCAGTATTTT. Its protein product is CASSLQTGGIDTQYF.